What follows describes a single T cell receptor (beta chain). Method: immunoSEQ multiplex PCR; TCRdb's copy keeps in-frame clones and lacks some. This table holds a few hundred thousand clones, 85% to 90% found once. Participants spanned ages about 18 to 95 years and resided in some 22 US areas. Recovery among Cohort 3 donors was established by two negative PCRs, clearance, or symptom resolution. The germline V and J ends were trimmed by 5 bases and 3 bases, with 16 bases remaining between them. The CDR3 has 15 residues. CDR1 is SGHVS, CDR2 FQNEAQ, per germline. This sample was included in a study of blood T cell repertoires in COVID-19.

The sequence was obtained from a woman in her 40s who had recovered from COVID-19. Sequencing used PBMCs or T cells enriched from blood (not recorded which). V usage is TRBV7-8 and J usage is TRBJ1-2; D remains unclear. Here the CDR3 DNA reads TGTGCCAGCAGCCCAACAGCACAGCCCTACTATGGCTACACCTTC. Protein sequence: CASSPTAQPYYGYTF.